One and the same sample provided the 25 T cell receptor beta chains below, sequenced in a study of T cell repertoires in cytomegalovirus infection. TCRdb reanalysed the reads using MiXCR and keeps one entry per CDR3 protein. The top ten hold 7.5% to 9% of the sample, which has 630,000 or so distinct CDR3 sequences, about 24% seen once. Sequencing was done on a sample of CD8+ T cells from PBMCs. The receptor set was obtained from a human donor in good health (CMV status not recorded). Some clones in this sample may be carry-over from other donors' samples.

This rearrangement joins TRBV29-1 to TRBJ2-1; D gene ambiguous. From germline, CDR1 is SQVTM and CDR2 ANQGSEA. The V end lost 8 bases, the J end lost 8 bases, and 10 bases lay between the germline ends. This CDR3 is 10 amino acids long. The CDR3 DNA follows: TGCAGCCTCGAGGATGATGAGCAGTTCTTC. Protein: CSLEDDEQFF.

The table lists this clonotype with a few counts. The genes are TRBV25-1 and TRBJ2-5, with D perhaps matching TRBD2 (5 bases). Germline CDR1 and CDR2: MGHDK and SYGVNS. Trimming removed 8 bases at V and 5 bases at J, with 12 bases between. This CDR3 is built from 12 residues. CDR3 in DNA: TGTGCCAGCCGGTTTGAGGGTGAGACCCAGTACTTC. The encoded protein is CASRFEGETQYF.

This clonotype was detected only a few times. The rearrangement joins TRBV20-1 to TRBJ2-1; D is perhaps TRBD1 (6 bases). The CDR3 covers 14 residues. Trimming pared 1 base from V and 3 bases from J, leaving 10 bases between. Germline assignment: CDR1 DFQATT and CDR2 SNEGSKA (reference sequence). The CDR3 bases are TGCAGTGCTAGAGGCAGGGGCGGCTACAATGAGCAGTTCTTC. Its translation is CSARGRGGYNEQFF.

The chain uses TRBV5-1 and TRBJ1-5; 10 nucleotides match TRBD1. This CDR3 region has 17 residues. The V segment lost 3 bases and the J segment 4 bases; nucleotides outside the gene matches: 10. Germline CDR1 reads SGHRS; CDR2 reads YFSETQ. The CDR3 loop reads CASSSPRSGQGNQPQHF. The DNA of the CDR3 is TGCGCCAGCAGCTCCCCCCGATCGGGACAGGGGAATCAGCCCCAGCATTTT.

V usage is TRBV25-1 and J usage is TRBJ2-3, with D hard to call. This CDR3 comprises 14 residues. Germline V gene data show CDR1 as MGHDK and CDR2 as SYGVNS. V was clipped by 0 bases and J by 2 bases, with 6 bases between them. The DNA of the CDR3 is TGTGCCAGCAGTGAATATCCCTCCACAGATACGCAGTATTTT. This codes for CASSEYPSTDTQYF.

This clonotype was counted a few times. The chain employs TRBV7-9 and TRBJ2-1; 11 bases map to TRBD2. CDR3 length: 15 amino acids. The trim removed 4 bases at V and 6 bases at J, leaving 5 bases unmatched. The germline V gene encodes CDR1 SEHNR and CDR2 FQNEAQ (reference sequence). CDR3 sequence reads: CASSYRLAGTNEQFF. The CDR3, as DNA: TGTGCCAGCAGCTACCGACTAGCGGGGACCAATGAGCAGTTCTTC.

Many counts were recorded for this clonotype. The genes are TRBV6-5 and TRBJ2-7; D is tentatively TRBD1 or TRBD2 (5 bases each). This CDR3 contains 15 residues. Germline CDR1 reads MNHEY; CDR2 reads SVGAGI. Trimming stripped 0 bases from V and 5 bases from J, with 14 bases between. This CDR3 is CASSYSTAGGDEQYF. As DNA, the CDR3 is TGTGCCAGCAGTTACTCGACAGCCGGAGGTGACGAGCAGTACTTC.

This clonotype has just a few counts. V is TRBV6-2 or TRBV6-3 and J is TRBJ2-7, with D possibly called TRBD1 or TRBD2 (5 bases each). Trimming cost V 4 bases and J 4 bases, with 20 bases left between them. The CDR3 is 16 residues long. Germline CDR1 reads MNHEY; CDR2 reads SVGEGT. Here the CDR3 reads CASSFQNSRDRYEQYV. Written as DNA, the CDR3 is TGTGCCAGCAGTTTTCAGAACTCCCGGGACCGATACGAGCAGTACGTC.

This clonotype was seen a handful of times. The genes are TRBV10-3 and TRBJ2-3; 8 nucleotides align to TRBD1. The CDR3 totals 15 residues. CDR1 is ENHRY and CDR2 is SYGVKD in the germline V gene. J was trimmed by 1 base and V by 6 bases; bases with no gene match: 6. Written as DNA, the CDR3 is TGTGCCATCAGGACAGGGGCACCCGGCACAGATACGCAGTATTTT. Protein product: CAIRTGAPGTDTQYF.

The sample holds many counts of this clonotype. The V and J genes are TRBV28 and TRBJ2-5; 7 nucleotides agree with TRBD2. This CDR3 is built from 17 residues. With 2 bases clipped from V and 5 bases from J, the junction kept 14 bases outside the gene matches. CDR1 is MDHEN and CDR2 is SYDVKM in the germline V gene. CDR3 DNA: TGTGCCAGCAGTTTAAAAACGTATAGACTAGCCGACGAGACCCAGTACTTC. Protein product: CASSLKTYRLADETQYF.

This clonotype has only a few counts. This chain links TRBV2 with TRBJ1-4, with 7 bases lining up with TRBD1. CDR1 is SNHLY and CDR2 is FYNNEI in the germline V gene. CDR3 length equals 17 residues. The ends lost 2 bases at V and 3 bases at J; junction bases unmatched: 9. CDR3 nucleotides: TGTGCCAGCAGTGAACTAGGAGGGGGCGCGTCTAATGAAAAACTGTTTTTT. Protein: CASSELGGGASNEKLFF.

This clonotype was recorded at least ten times. This chain links TRBV7-6 with TRBJ1-5, with D tentatively TRBD1 (6 bases). This CDR3 region has 16 residues. V gave up 0 bases and J gave up 7 bases, with 16 bases separating them. Germline values: CDR1 SGHVS, CDR2 FNYEAQ. CDR3 sequence reads: CASSLATGPISQPQHF. The DNA for the CDR3 is TGTGCCAGCAGCTTAGCGACAGGCCCAATCAGCCAGCCCCAGCATTTT.

Ten or more counts support this clonotype. The chain combines TRBV7-2 with TRBJ2-7; no reliable D call. Trimming stripped 5 bases from V and 1 base from J, with 9 bases between. The V gene's germline CDR1 is SGHTA and CDR2 FQGNSA. The CDR3 length is 13 residues. The CDR3 here is CASSETLSYEQYF. As DNA, the CDR3 is TGTGCCAGCAGCGAGACGTTATCCTACGAGCAGTACTTC.

The chain is built from TRBV7-3 and TRBJ2-2; TRBD2 matches 10 bases. Germline-derived CDR1 and CDR2 are SGHTA and FQGTGA. CDR3 length: 16 residues. Trimming removed 2 bases from V and 5 bases from J; junction bases left unmatched: 5. The CDR3 protein is CASSLWTSGPTGELFF. The CDR3 nucleotides are TGTGCCAGCAGCTTATGGACTAGCGGTCCTACCGGGGAGCTGTTTTTT.

In its sample, this clonotype was seen many times. The chain combines TRBV11-2 with TRBJ1-1, with D possibly being TRBD1 (5 bases). CDR1 SGHAT and CDR2 FQNNGV come from the germline V gene. Trimming removed 5 bases at V and 3 bases at J, with 16 bases between. This CDR3 is 15 amino acids long. The CDR3 region has the DNA TGTGCCAGCAGCGTATCGGTGGGGGGTCACACTGAAGCTTTCTTT. Translated, it gives CASSVSVGGHTEAFF.

The J gene is TRBJ1-1, the V gene TRBV5-6; TRBD1 matches at 9 bases. V lost 3 bases and J lost 7; bases outside the gene matches: 13. The CDR3 spans 16 residues. The germline V gene has CDR1 SGHDT and CDR2 YYEEEE. CDR3 in DNA: TGTGCCAGCAGCTCACCGGGACAGGGCCCTCCCGATGAAGCTTTCTTT. Protein: CASSSPGQGPPDEAFF.

At least ten counts were recorded for this clonotype. This chain uses TRBV6-1 with TRBJ2-3; D unresolved. Between the trimmed V and J ends, which lost 6 bases and 6 bases, there was a span of 13 bases. In germline, CDR1 is MNHNS, CDR2 SASEGT. The CDR3 is 13 amino acids. The CDR3, as DNA: TGTGCCAGCAGCTGGGCCATCGGGGATACGCAGTATTTT. Protein product: CASSWAIGDTQYF.

The chain combines TRBV3-1 with TRBJ2-7; 11 nucleotides agree with TRBD2. The CDR3 contains 13 residues. Germline V gene data show CDR1 as LGHDT and CDR2 as YNNKEL (reference sequence). With V trimmed by 9 bases and J by 6 bases, 7 bases remained unmatched. The CDR3 DNA is TGTGCCAGTGACGGGACTAGCGGTACCGAGCAGTACGTC. It translates to CASDGTSGTEQYV.

This clonotype was detected ten times or more. This sequence joins TRBV12-3 or TRBV12-4 and TRBJ1-1; 8 positions agree with TRBD1. The J segment lost 8 bases and the V segment lost 6 bases, leaving 11 bases of the junction unmatched. This CDR3 comprises 14 residues. CDR3 in DNA: TGTGCCAGCAGGGCGGTTTCGACAGGGGACGAAGCTTTCTTT. It encodes CASRAVSTGDEAFF.

This clonotype was picked up many times. The rearrangement links TRBV7-9 to TRBJ2-3; 7 nucleotides match TRBD1. J lost 0 bases, V lost 6 bases, and 6 bases had no gene match. Per germline, CDR1 SEHNR and CDR2 FQNEAQ (reference sequence). This CDR3 has 15 amino acids. CDR3 protein: CASSFRQGSTDTQYF. The CDR3 DNA is TGTGCCAGCAGTTTCCGACAGGGCAGCACAGATACGCAGTATTTT.

As regards this clonotype: With a much larger clone just one base away, this may be a read error. J is TRBJ2-1 and V is TRBV7-6, with D maybe TRBD2 (6 bases). The CDR3 is made up of 15 amino acids. V dropped 5 bases and J dropped 8 bases, with 19 bases sitting between them. Germline V gene lookup returns CDR1 SGHVS and CDR2 FNYEAQ. As DNA, the CDR3 is TGTGCCAGCAGCCGGCCGGGACTGGACATCGATGAGCAGTTCTTC. Protein product: CASSRPGLDIDEQFF.

V usage is TRBV12-3 or TRBV12-4 and J usage is TRBJ2-7, with D unresolved. V lost 6 bases and J lost 4, with 13 bases in between. The CDR3 contains 13 residues. CDR3 DNA: TGTGCCAGCAGACTCTCCTGGTTTTACGAGCAGTACTTC. Protein: CASRLSWFYEQYF.

This clonotype was picked up many times. This chain links TRBV7-2 with TRBJ2-1; TRBD1 matches 10 bases. The CDR3 runs 15 residues. The J segment lost 3 bases and the V segment lost 4 bases, leaving 3 bases of the junction unmatched. The germline V gene has CDR1 SGHTA and CDR2 FQGNSA. The CDR3 here is CASSYGTGDYNEQFF. For the CDR3, the DNA is TGTGCCAGCAGCTACGGGACAGGGGACTACAATGAGCAGTTCTTC.

This clonotype was found many times. The chain links TRBV7-9 to TRBJ2-5; the D gene could be TRBD1 or TRBD2 (5 bases each). In germline, CDR1 is SEHNR, CDR2 FQNEAQ (reference sequence). The CDR3 is made up of 15 amino acids. Trimming took off 8 bases at V and 4 bases at J, with 20 bases between the two ends. The CDR3 here is CASSHRTGAVETQYF. DNA for the CDR3: TGTGCCAGCTCCCATAGGACCGGGGCAGTAGAGACCCAGTACTTC.

A few counts support this clonotype. The chain has TRBV29-1 and TRBJ1-1, with no clear D. Between the trimmed V and J ends, which lost 3 bases and 5 bases, there was a span of 4 bases. Germline values: CDR1 SQVTM, CDR2 ANQGSEA. This CDR3 region has 10 residues. The CDR3 is CSVDATEAFF. In DNA, the CDR3 is TGCAGCGTTGATGCGACTGAAGCTTTCTTT. Full variable domain (outside the CDR3, taken from reference TRBV29-1 and TRBJ1-1): SAVISQKPSRDICQRGTSLTIQCQVDSQVTMMFWYRQQPGQSLTLIATANQGSEATYESGFVIDKFPISRPNLTFSTLTVSNMSPEDSSIYLCSVDATEAFFGQGTRLTVV.